Listed here are 32 T cell receptor beta chains from one sample, sequenced in a study of neurological immune-mediated disorders. TCRdb reanalysed the 5' RACE reads using MiXCR and keeps one entry per CDR3 protein. Of 55,000 to 65,000 distinct CDR3 sequences in the sample, roughly 3.5% are singletons; the top ten hold about 3.1%. Specimen: PBMCs. Receptors originate from a woman in her 30s with multiple sclerosis.

Ten or more counts support this clonotype. V gene TRBV5-5 combines with J gene TRBJ2-5, with D possibly being TRBD1 (6 bases). The CDR3 has 14 amino acids. V lost 3 bases and J 0 bases, leaving 9 bases between the germline ends. The V gene's germline CDR1 is SGHKS and CDR2 YYEKEE (reference sequence). DNA for the CDR3: TGTGCCAGCAGCTCTAGGGGGTACCAAGAGACCCAGTACTTC. Its translation: CASSSRGYQETQYF.

This clonotype was detected ten times or more. The V call is TRBV4-1, the J call TRBJ2-2; D is perhaps TRBD2 (5 bases). The CDR3 runs to 15 residues. CDR1 MGHRA and CDR2 YSYEKL come from the germline V gene. Trimming pared 10 bases from V and 0 bases from J, leaving 15 bases between. This CDR3 is CATKIGAANTGELFF. DNA of the CDR3: TGCGCCACCAAGATCGGAGCGGCGAACACCGGGGAGCTGTTTTTT.

This clonotype was observed at least ten times. The genes are TRBV5-1 and TRBJ1-2; D remains ambiguous. The CDR3 consists of 13 residues. The germline V gene encodes CDR1 SGHRS and CDR2 YFSETQ. V was pared by 0 bases and J by 4 bases, with 7 bases between. The CDR3 sequence is CASSLDSVYGYTF. The CDR3 nucleotides are TGCGCCAGCAGCTTGGACAGCGTCTATGGCTACACCTTC.

In this sample, this clonotype turned up many times. The rearrangement joins TRBV6-1 to TRBJ2-7, with 8 positions matching TRBD1. V lost 5 bases, J lost 0 bases, and 3 bases stayed unmatched. The CDR3 contains 14 residues. Germline lookup yields CDR1 MNHNS and CDR2 SASEGT. As DNA, the CDR3 is TGTGCCAGCAGTAGGGGACAGGCCTCCTACGAGCAGTACTTC. Its translation is CASSRGQASYEQYF.

This chain connects TRBV18 to TRBJ1-6; a weak D match, TRBD1 (5 bases). In germline, CDR1 is KGHSH, CDR2 LQKENI. This CDR3 contains 14 residues. Trimming took 2 bases from V and 14 from J, leaving 16 bases between them. CDR3 in amino acids: CASSPVGQTATLHF. The CDR3 DNA sequence: TGTGCCAGCTCACCAGTAGGGCAGACAGCCACCCTCCACTTT.

This clonotype came up many times. This chain joins TRBV15 and TRBJ2-3, with 7 bases lining up with TRBD2. Trimming removed 1 base from V and 0 bases from J; junction bases left unmatched: 4. Germline V gives CDR1 LNHNV, CDR2 YYDKDF (reference sequence). The CDR3 consists of 16 residues. The CDR3 sequence is CATSRGTGGSTDTQYF. CDR3 in DNA: TGTGCCACCAGCAGAGGGACCGGGGGGAGCACAGATACGCAGTATTTT.

This clonotype occurred many times. The chain links TRBV19 to TRBJ1-1; 7 bases align to TRBD1. V shed 5 bases and J 6 bases; nucleotides not matched to a gene: 6. In germline, CDR1 is LNHDA, CDR2 SQIVND (reference sequence). This CDR3 has 13 amino acids. For the CDR3, the DNA is TGTGCCAGTAGTGTCGACAGGGACGCTGAAGCTTTCTTT. Translated, it gives CASSVDRDAEAFF. Full variable domain (outside the CDR3, taken from reference TRBV19 and TRBJ1-1): DGGITQSPKYLFRKEGQNVTLSCEQNLNHDAMYWYRQDPGQGLRLIYYSQIVNDFQKGDIAEGYSVSREKKESFPLTVTSAQKNPTAFYLCASSVDRDAEAFFGQGTRLTVV.

This clonotype was recorded many times. A much larger clonotype is one base distant, so this may be a read error. CDR3 nucleotide sequence: TGTGCCAGCAGCTTATACAATGAGCAGTTCTTC. It encodes CASSLYNEQFF. The rearrangement uses TRBV5-4 and TRBJ2-1; the D is unclear. The ends were cut back, 2 bases at V and 4 bases at J, with 1 base in the middle. The CDR3 has 11 residues. Germline CDR1 is SGHNT and CDR2 is YYREEE (reference sequence).

This clonotype was seen a handful of times. Since a much larger clone is just one base distant, this may be a read error. The J gene is TRBJ2-2, the V gene TRBV20-1; 7 positions match TRBD2. CDR3 length equals 17 residues. Trimming took 2 bases from V and 4 from J; bases not matched to a gene: 13. The germline V gene has CDR1 DFQATT and CDR2 SNEGSKA (reference sequence). CDR3 bases: TGCAGTGCTAGAACCTCTAACGGGGGGACGGGCACCGGGGAGCTGTTTTTT. It is translated as CSARTSNGGTGTGELFF.

This clonotype was found many times. The V call is TRBV15, the J call TRBJ2-3; 8 bases align to TRBD2. Germline V CDR1 and CDR2: LNHNV, YYDKDF (reference sequence). This CDR3 comprises 20 residues. Germline trimming cut 5 bases from V and 2 bases from J; bases unmatched to any gene: 21. The CDR3 protein is CATSPSRAGAHRLPTDTQYF. CDR3 nucleotide sequence: TGTGCCACCAGCCCCTCGCGAGCGGGGGCCCACCGGCTCCCCACAGATACGCAGTATTTT.

This clonotype has a count of ten or more. The chain couples TRBV7-8 to TRBJ2-7; D is possibly TRBD2 (6 bases). The CDR3 contains 14 residues. The germline gives CDR1 SGHVS, CDR2 FQNEAQ. V shed 5 bases and J shed 2 bases, with 13 bases lying between them. The CDR3 sequence: CASSPSEGTYEQYF. CDR3 nucleotide sequence: TGTGCCAGCAGCCCCTCGGAGGGAACCTACGAGCAGTACTTC.

This clonotype came up many times. The V call is TRBV9, the J call TRBJ2-1; D possibly matches TRBD1 or TRBD2 (7 bases each). Germline CDR1 is SGDLS and CDR2 is YYNGEE. The CDR3 covers 16 residues. The ends were cut back, 0 bases at V and 5 bases at J, with 15 bases in the middle. The CDR3 here is CASSVDPQGGDNEQFF. The CDR3 DNA sequence: TGTGCCAGCAGCGTAGACCCCCAGGGGGGGGACAATGAGCAGTTCTTC.

This clonotype was counted ten times or more. The rearrangement links TRBV5-1 to TRBJ1-1; the match to TRBD1 covers 11 bases. There are 16 residues in the CDR3. Losses at the gene ends were 3 bases for V and 4 bases for J; bases not matched to a gene: 8. CDR1 and CDR2 (germline): SGHRS, YFSETQ. The DNA for the CDR3 is TGCGCCAGCAGCTCGAGGACCGGGACAGGGGGCACTGAAGCTTTCTTT. Amino acid sequence: CASSSRTGTGGTEAFF.

This clonotype was recorded at least ten times. V is TRBV20-1 and J is TRBJ2-3; perhaps TRBD2 as D (6 bases). CDR3 length: 14 amino acids. Germline CDR1 reads DFQATT; CDR2 reads SNEGSKA (reference sequence). V was shortened by 1 base and J by 5 bases, with 13 bases between the two germline ends. CDR3: CSARVPLALDTQYF. CDR3 nucleotide sequence: TGCAGTGCTAGAGTCCCCCTAGCGCTAGATACGCAGTATTTT.

This clonotype appeared many times. DNA of the CDR3: TGTGCCAGCAGCCAAAGATCCCGGGTGGTGGCAGGCAATGGCTACACCTTC. Protein product: CASSQRSRVVAGNGYTF. The chain employs TRBV3-1 and TRBJ1-2; D remains unclear. The V gene lost 2 bases and the J gene lost 6 bases, with 22 bases spanning the gap. Germline values: CDR1 LGHDT, CDR2 YNNKEL (reference sequence). This CDR3 spans 17 amino acids.

This clonotype was picked up many times. V and J are TRBV5-1 and TRBJ2-1, with D possibly being TRBD1 or TRBD2 (5 bases each). The CDR3 has 16 residues. Germline V gene lookup returns CDR1 SGHRS and CDR2 YFSETQ. Between the trimmed V and J ends, which lost 1 base and 0 bases, there was a span of 11 bases. CDR3 amino acids: CASSLRGVYSYNEQFF. Here the CDR3 DNA reads TGCGCCAGCAGCTTGCGAGGGGTGTACTCCTACAATGAGCAGTTCTTC.

This clonotype has a count of ten or more. V is TRBV4-1 and J is TRBJ1-4, with 7 bases identical to TRBD1. Germline CDR1 and CDR2: MGHRA and YSYEKL. The CDR3 contains 17 residues. J was trimmed by 7 bases and V by 0 bases; bases with no gene match: 11. The CDR3 DNA reads as TGCGCCAGCAGCCAAGATCGGATGCCATCAGGGGGTGAAAAACTGTTTTTT. The encoded protein is CASSQDRMPSGGEKLFF.

There are many counts of this clonotype. The rearrangement joins TRBV6-5 to TRBJ1-2, with D maybe TRBD1 (5 bases). Trimming removed 0 bases from V and 2 bases from J, with 10 bases in between. The germline CDR1 and CDR2 sequences are MNHEY and SVGAGI. The CDR3 runs 15 residues. The CDR3 is CASSYSPRENYGYTF. The CDR3 DNA reads TGTGCCAGCAGTTACTCCCCCAGGGAGAACTATGGCTACACCTTC.

This clonotype was counted at least ten times. Its ends do not fully match the called genes, so a read error is possible. The chain carries TRBV28 and TRBJ1-2; maybe TRBD1 (5 bases). This CDR3 has 12 residues. The germline CDR1 and CDR2 sequences are MDHEN and SYDVKM. The CDR3, as DNA: TGTGCCAGCAGTTCGGGGTCTGGGGGTCCTGCCTTC. Its protein product is CASSSGSGGPAF.

The sample holds many counts of this clonotype. V gene TRBV29-1 combines with J gene TRBJ2-5; D is unclear. From germline, CDR1 is SQVTM and CDR2 ANQGSEA. The V end lost 0 bases, the J end lost 5 bases, and 13 bases lay between the germline ends. There are 14 residues in the CDR3. The CDR3 protein is CSVEDLPLGETQYF. The CDR3 DNA sequence: TGCAGCGTTGAAGATCTGCCCCTCGGGGAGACCCAGTACTTC.

This clonotype has a count of ten or more. The V call is TRBV29-1, the J call TRBJ2-6; no reliable D call. The germline CDR1 and CDR2 sequences are SQVTM and ANQGSEA. The CDR3 totals 14 residues. Deletions cut 6 bases from V and 4 bases from J, with 13 bases between. CDR3 sequence reads: CSVAVRTGANVLTF. CDR3 nucleotides: TGCAGCGTGGCAGTTAGGACGGGGGCCAACGTCCTGACTTTC.

This clonotype appeared many times. V and J are TRBV20-1 and TRBJ2-7; D is possibly TRBD1 (6 bases). V gave up 0 bases and J gave up 0 bases, with 12 bases separating them. Germline CDR1 and CDR2: DFQATT and SNEGSKA (reference sequence). CDR3 length equals 15 residues. The CDR3 sequence is CSARDLGQSSYEQYF. The CDR3 nucleotides are TGCAGTGCTAGAGACCTAGGACAGAGCTCCTACGAGCAGTACTTC.

This clonotype counts as medium-sized. J is TRBJ2-5 and V is TRBV20-1, with D perhaps matching TRBD1 (7 bases). The CDR3 has 14 amino acids. Germline CDR1 and CDR2: DFQATT and SNEGSKA (reference sequence). V lost 6 bases and J lost 5, with 19 bases in between. The CDR3 here is CSASRGAPTETQYF. CDR3 nucleotide sequence: TGCAGTGCAAGCAGGGGGGCTCCCACGGAGACCCAGTACTTC.

Ten or more counts support this clonotype. CDR3 in DNA: TGCAGTGCTAGAGCCCTCTGGACTAGCGGGAGACTCTACGAGCAGTACTTC. Its protein is CSARALWTSGRLYEQYF. The chain carries TRBV20-1 and TRBJ2-7; 13 bases agree with TRBD2. Germline-derived CDR1 and CDR2 are DFQATT and SNEGSKA (reference sequence). The CDR3 is 17 amino acids. V lost 1 base and J lost 3; bases outside the gene matches: 9.

This clonotype was counted ten times or more. The V and J genes are TRBV28 and TRBJ1-5; 8 positions agree with TRBD1. Unmatched junction bases numbered 7, after V lost 6 bases and J lost 3 bases. The germline gives CDR1 MDHEN, CDR2 SYDVKM. This CDR3 is built from 15 residues. The CDR3 nucleotides are TGTGCCAGCAGCAGCGGACAGGGACCCAATCAGCCCCAGCATTTT. It translates to CASSSGQGPNQPQHF.

Points on this clonotype: A read error may explain this, as a much larger clone is one base away. The V call is TRBV7-8, the J call TRBJ2-4, with a weak D call TRBD1 (7 bases). CDR1 and CDR2 from the germline V gene are SGHVS and FQNEAQ. The CDR3 loop spans 16 amino acids. V was cut by 0 bases and J by 2 bases, with 11 bases left in between. The chain's CDR3 is CASSLAAGGTKNIQYF. Here the CDR3 DNA reads TGTGCCAGCAGCTTAGCGGCAGGGGGGACCAAAAACATTCAGTACTTC.

This clonotype showed up many times. One end of the junction is discordant with germline, which a read error may explain. The chain couples TRBV20-1 to TRBJ2-3; possible D gene TRBD1, 6 bases. From germline, CDR1 is DFQATT and CDR2 SNEGSKA (reference sequence). The CDR3 has 16 residues. CDR3 residues: CSAARGQTSSRDTQYF. CDR3 sequence (DNA): TGCAGTGCCGCCCGTGGACAGACCTCCAGCAGAGATACGCAGTATTTT.

This clonotype was detected many times. This CDR3 is CSAPIGASGVDEQFF. The CDR3 region has the DNA TGCAGTGCCCCCATAGGGGCTAGCGGGGTGGATGAGCAGTTCTTC. The chain couples TRBV20-1 to TRBJ2-1; 9 nucleotides align to TRBD2. The CDR3 covers 15 residues. The ends lost 6 bases at V and 8 bases at J; junction bases unmatched: 14. Per the germline V gene, CDR1 is DFQATT and CDR2 is SNEGSKA (reference sequence).

This clonotype was picked up many times. J is TRBJ1-1 and V is TRBV5-1; tentative D call: TRBD1 (5 bases). The CDR3 is 15 residues long. Deletions cut 0 bases from V and 1 base from J, with 10 bases between. Germline CDR1 SGHRS, CDR2 YFSETQ. In nucleotides, the CDR3 is TGCGCCAGCAGCTTGGATCCAGGGCCGAACACTGAAGCTTTCTTT. Protein sequence: CASSLDPGPNTEAFF. Combining the CDR3 with reference TRBV5-1 and TRBJ1-1 gives the whole variable domain KAGVTQTPRYLIKTRGQQVTLSCSPISGHRSVSWYQQTPGQGLQFLFEYFSETQRNKGNFPGRFSGRQFSNSRSEMNVSTLELGDSALYLCASSLDPGPNTEAFFGQGTRLTVV.

This clonotype was found many times. The V gene is TRBV5-1, the J gene TRBJ2-5; D is undetermined. The V and J ends lost 0 bases and 5 bases respectively, with 11 bases between them. The CDR3 runs to 14 residues. Germline CDR1 reads SGHRS; CDR2 reads YFSETQ. CDR3 in amino acids: CASSLGGVVETQYF. CDR3 DNA: TGCGCCAGCAGCTTGGGTGGGGTTGTGGAGACCCAGTACTTC.

This clonotype showed up many times. The J gene is TRBJ2-5, the V gene TRBV3-1, with 8 positions matching TRBD2. The germline gives CDR1 LGHDT, CDR2 YNNKEL (reference sequence). J gave up 4 bases and V 0 bases, and 10 bases lay outside the gene matches. The CDR3 sequence is 17 residues long. The DNA of the CDR3 is TGTGCCAGCAGCCAAGATTGGGCGGGAGGCTCGGTAGAGACCCAGTACTTC. This translates into CASSQDWAGGSVETQYF.

This clonotype was detected ten times or more. The V gene is TRBV3-1, the J gene TRBJ2-3, with a weak D call TRBD2 (5 bases). This CDR3 is 13 amino acids long. CDR1 is LGHDT and CDR2 is YNNKEL in the germline V gene (reference sequence). Deletions cut 1 base from V and 6 bases from J, with 8 bases between. The CDR3 DNA follows: TGTGCCAGCAGCCAAGCTTCGGGGGATACGCAGTATTTT. Protein sequence: CASSQASGDTQYF.